This T cell receptor (beta chain) was documented in a study of blood T cell repertoires in COVID-19. At the level of the study: Acute-phase and convalescent COVID-19 samples originated in the United States, Italy and Spain.

Assay: immunoSEQ multiplex PCR; the TCRdb copy retains only in-frame clones and omits some. The sample lists approximately 280,000 clones; approximately 86% were seen once. This CDR3 has 12 residues. Trimming removed 0 bases from V and 4 bases from J, with 4 bases in between. Germline-derived CDR1 and CDR2 are SEHNR and FQNEAQ (reference sequence). The sample comprised peripheral blood. The clonotype comes from a man between 18 and 35 years old with active or convalescent COVID-19. The chain couples TRBV7-9 to TRBJ2-7; D ambiguous. In DNA form, the CDR3 reads TGTGCCAGCAGCTTAGCAGCGTACGAGCAGTACTTC. The encoded protein is CASSLAAYEQYF.